This T cell receptor beta chain was found in a study of T cell changes during pregnancy in multiple sclerosis. Germline-derived CDR1 and CDR2 are MNHEY and SMNVEV (reference sequence). The CDR3 is made up of 17 amino acids. Germline trimming cut 1 base from V and 8 bases from J; bases unmatched to any gene: 9. The data were produced by immunoSEQ multiplex PCR, yet TCRdb's version contains in-frame clones alone and is incomplete. This table holds tens of thousands of clones, about 92% found once. The chain couples TRBV27 to TRBJ2-1; 12 bases agree with TRBD2. The source was peripheral blood, collected in the third trimester of pregnancy. This TCR derives from a female donor in good health, enrolled as a control in a pregnancy study. The CDR3 DNA sequence: TGTGCCAGCAGTTTATACCGACTAGCGGGAGTGGTAGATGAGCAGTTCTTC. Amino acid sequence: CASSLYRLAGVVDEQFF.